This is a list of T cell receptor beta chains from one sample in a study of PD-1 blockade in classical Hodgkin lymphoma. Sequencing used immunoSEQ multiplex PCR; TCRdb keeps in-frame clones, though not all of them. Of tens of thousands of clones in the sample, approximately 94% are singletons; the top ten hold 8%. Specimen: peripheral blood mononuclear cells (PBMCs), collected at baseline. The receptors originated from a human donor with classical Hodgkin lymphoma. The CDR3 runs from the conserved cysteine through the conserved F or W. Each record gives: CDR3 protein, CDR3 DNA, J gene, clone size, V gene, CDR3 length, D gene. D genes are given only for firm matches. A row's size may be missing; if present it is once, few, many or a size class.

CASNKRTGPFYGYTF TGTGCCAGCAATAAAAGGACAGGACCTTTCTATGGCTACACCTTC TRBJ1-2 - TRBV5-8 15 TRBD1
CASRPGGLSYEQYF TGTGCCAGCAGGCCGGGCGGACTCTCCTACGAGCAGTACTTC TRBJ2-7 - TRBV28 14 -
CASSIEAGLNQPQHF TGTGCCAGTAGTATTGAGGCGGGGTTGAATCAGCCCCAGCATTTT TRBJ1-5 - TRBV19 15 -
CASSEDVLSGAEAFF TGTGCCAGCAGTGAAGATGTCCTCTCCGGGGCTGAAGCTTTCTTT TRBJ1-1 - TRBV6-1 15 -
CASSEGVNLGNTIYF TGTGCCAGCAGTGAAGGCGTAAATCTCGGAAACACCATATATTTT TRBJ1-3 few TRBV2 15 -
CASSQVRDFYEQYF TGTGCCAGCAGCCAAGTTAGGGACTTCTACGAGCAGTACTTC TRBJ2-7 - TRBV4-2 14 -
CASSPGGPQYF TGTGCCAGCTCACCGGGAGGCCCGCAGTACTTC TRBJ2-7 - TRBV18 11 -
CASREGQGYYGYTF TGTGCCAGCAGGGAGGGACAGGGTTACTATGGCTACACCTTC TRBJ1-2 - TRBV2 14 TRBD1
CASSPKTTGELFF TGTGCCAGCAGCCCAAAAACTACCGGGGAGCTGTTTTTT TRBJ2-2 - TRBV7-2 13 -
CASSSGGNIQYF TGTGCCAGCAGTTCGGGAGGAAACATTCAGTACTTC TRBJ2-4 once TRBV28 12 TRBD2
CASIPRWGNTEAFF TGTGCCAGCATCCCCCGATGGGGGAACACTGAAGCTTTCTTT TRBJ1-1 - TRBV28 14 -
CASSSPWTGGYEQYF TGTGCCAGCAGTTCACCTTGGACAGGGGGTTACGAGCAGTACTTC TRBJ2-7 - TRBV28 15 TRBD1
CASSYLPSGSGYEQYF TGTGCCAGCAGTTACCTTCCTAGCGGGAGTGGCTACGAGCAGTACTTC TRBJ2-7 - TRBV6-5 16 TRBD2
CASSEVPGVIGGYTF TGTGCCAGCAGTGAAGTCCCAGGGGTAATCGGTGGCTACACCTTC TRBJ1-2 - TRBV6-4 15 -
CASSLPLVHQETQYF TGCGCCAGCAGCCTGCCCTTGGTACACCAAGAGACCCAGTACTTC TRBJ2-5 - TRBV5-1 15 -
CASLGGGSRNGYTF TGTGCCAGCCTCGGGGGCGGCTCGAGGAATGGCTACACCTTC TRBJ1-2 - TRBV28 14 -
CASSSYRAPRYGYTF TGTGCCAGCAGCTCGTACCGGGCTCCACGCTATGGCTACACCTTC TRBJ1-2 - TRBV7-6 15 -
CASSQGAITGELFF TGTGCCAGCAGCCAGGGGGCGATCACCGGGGAGCTGTTTTTT TRBJ2-2 - TRBV14 14 -
CASSSIAGGNTGELFF TGTGCCAGCAGTTCAATAGCGGGAGGGAACACCGGGGAGCTGTTTTTT TRBJ2-2 - TRBV27 16 TRBD2
CASSVGTAGRGNQPQHF TGTGCCAGCAGCGTTGGGACGGCCGGACGGGGCAATCAGCCCCAGCATTTT TRBJ1-5 - TRBV5-6 17 -
CASSPDGLTLSTDTQYF TGTGCCAGCAGCCCCGACGGGCTTACCCTTAGCACAGATACGCAGTATTTT TRBJ2-3 - TRBV5-6 17 -
CASSLERPPLHF TGTGCCAGCAGCTTAGAGCGCCCACCCCTCCACTTT TRBJ1-6 - TRBV7-8 12 -
CAWRAGTYNTEAFF TGTGCCTGGAGGGCCGGGACATACAACACTGAAGCTTTCTTT TRBJ1-1 - TRBV30 14 -
CASSMLTDRDGYTF TGTGCCAGTAGCATGCTCACGGACAGGGATGGCTACACCTTC TRBJ1-2 once TRBV19 14 TRBD1
CASSIVVISGHWNEKLFF TGTGCCAGTAGTATAGTGGTCATTAGCGGACACTGGAATGAAAAACTGTTTTTT TRBJ1-4 - TRBV19 18 -
CASSRGTGELFF TGTGCCAGCAGCCGGGGGACCGGGGAGCTGTTTTTT TRBJ2-2 - TRBV14 12 -
CASSPLAGLTYEQYF TGCGCCAGCAGCCCCTTAGCGGGGTTAACCTACGAGCAGTACTTC TRBJ2-7 - TRBV5-1 15 TRBD2
CSARGLAVQFF TGCAGTGCTAGAGGACTAGCGGTGCAGTTCTTC TRBJ2-1 - TRBV20-1 11 TRBD2
CASSLQGDTEAFF TGTGCCAGCAGCCTCCAGGGGGACACTGAAGCTTTCTTT TRBJ1-1 - TRBV7-3 13 TRBD1
CASRSYGRADTQYF TGTGCCAGCAGGTCCTATGGGAGGGCAGATACGCAGTATTTT TRBJ2-3 - TRBV6-5 14 TRBD2
CASSSLGYAGNYGYTF TGTGCCAGCAGTTCCCTCGGTTATGCAGGAAACTATGGCTACACCTTC TRBJ1-2 once TRBV6-6 16 -
CASTFMNSPLHF TGTGCCAGCACCTTTATGAATTCACCCCTCCACTTT TRBJ1-6 - TRBV11-2 12 -
CASSFQGSIYEQYF TGTGCCAGCAGCTTTCAGGGGTCTATCTACGAGCAGTACTTC TRBJ2-7 - TRBV7-2 14 -
CASRYQGRDEQFF TGTGCCAGCAGATATCAAGGGCGGGATGAGCAGTTCTTC TRBJ2-1 once TRBV6-6 13 -
CASSQVGYEQFF TGCGCCAGCAGCCAAGTAGGTTATGAGCAGTTCTTC TRBJ2-1 - TRBV4-3 12 -
CAIRSSGANVLTF TGTGCCATCAGGAGCTCTGGGGCCAACGTCCTGACTTTC TRBJ2-6 - TRBV10-3 13 -
CAISQEGVGANVLTF TGTGCCATCAGCCAGGAAGGGGTTGGGGCCAACGTCCTGACTTTC TRBJ2-6 - TRBV10-3 15 -
CASSQGLLSYEQYF TGTGCCAGCAGCCAAGGCCTCCTGTCCTACGAGCAGTACTTC TRBJ2-7 - TRBV4-2 14 -
CASSLRAERAHSYNEQFF TGTGCCAGCAGCTTGAGGGCGGAGCGGGCGCACTCCTACAATGAGCAGTTCTTC TRBJ2-1 - TRBV9 18 -
CASQGSPTEAFF TGTGCCAGCCAGGGATCCCCCACTGAAGCTTTCTTT TRBJ1-1 - TRBV2 12 -